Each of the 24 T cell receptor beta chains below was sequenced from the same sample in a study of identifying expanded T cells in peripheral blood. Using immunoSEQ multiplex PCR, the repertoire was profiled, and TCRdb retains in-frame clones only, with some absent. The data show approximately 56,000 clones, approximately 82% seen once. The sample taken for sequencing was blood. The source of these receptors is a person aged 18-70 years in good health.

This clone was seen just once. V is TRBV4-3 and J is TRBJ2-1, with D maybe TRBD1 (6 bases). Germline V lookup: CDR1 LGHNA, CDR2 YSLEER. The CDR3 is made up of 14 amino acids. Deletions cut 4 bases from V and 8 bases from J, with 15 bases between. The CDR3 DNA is TGCGCCAGCAGCCTACGGATCAGGGGCGATGAGCAGTTCTTC. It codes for CASSLRIRGDEQFF.

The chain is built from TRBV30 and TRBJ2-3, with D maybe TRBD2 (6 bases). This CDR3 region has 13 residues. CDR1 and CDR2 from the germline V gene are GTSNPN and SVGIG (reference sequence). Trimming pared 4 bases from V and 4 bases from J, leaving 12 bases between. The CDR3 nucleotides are TGTGCCTGGACTAGCGATTCATCAGATACGCAGTATTTT. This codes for CAWTSDSSDTQYF.

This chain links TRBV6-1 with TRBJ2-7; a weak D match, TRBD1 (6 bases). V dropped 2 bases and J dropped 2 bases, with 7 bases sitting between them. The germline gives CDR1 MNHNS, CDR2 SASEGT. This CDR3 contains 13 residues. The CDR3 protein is CASSENRAYEQYF. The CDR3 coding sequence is TGTGCCAGCAGTGAAAACAGGGCCTACGAGCAGTACTTC.

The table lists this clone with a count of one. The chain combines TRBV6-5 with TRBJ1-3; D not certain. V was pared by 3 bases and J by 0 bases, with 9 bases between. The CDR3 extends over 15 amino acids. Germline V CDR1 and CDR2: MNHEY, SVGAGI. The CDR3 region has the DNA TGTGCCAGCAGTTATTCAACGGCCTCTGGAAACACCATATATTTT. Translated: CASSYSTASGNTIYF.

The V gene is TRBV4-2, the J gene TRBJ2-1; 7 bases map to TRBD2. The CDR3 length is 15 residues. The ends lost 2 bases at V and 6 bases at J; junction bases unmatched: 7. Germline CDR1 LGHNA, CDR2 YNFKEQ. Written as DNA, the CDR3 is TGTGCCAGCAGCCAACCGGGGGGAGGGCTCAATGAGCAGTTCTTC. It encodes CASSQPGGGLNEQFF.

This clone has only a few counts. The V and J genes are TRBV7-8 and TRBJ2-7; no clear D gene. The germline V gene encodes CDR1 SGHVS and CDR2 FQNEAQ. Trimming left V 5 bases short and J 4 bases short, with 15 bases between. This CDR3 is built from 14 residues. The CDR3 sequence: CASSPVSLGYEQYF. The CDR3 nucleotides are TGTGCCAGCAGCCCCGTTTCGCTAGGGTACGAGCAGTACTTC.

CDR3 in amino acids: CASSHDSNYQPQHF. DNA of the CDR3: TGTGCCAGCAGCCATGACAGCAATTATCAGCCCCAGCATTTT. The chain couples TRBV7-2 to TRBJ1-5; TRBD1 is a possible D gene (5 bases). The V and J ends lost 5 bases and 5 bases respectively, with 13 bases between them. Germline V lookup: CDR1 SGHTA, CDR2 FQGNSA. The CDR3 extends over 14 amino acids.

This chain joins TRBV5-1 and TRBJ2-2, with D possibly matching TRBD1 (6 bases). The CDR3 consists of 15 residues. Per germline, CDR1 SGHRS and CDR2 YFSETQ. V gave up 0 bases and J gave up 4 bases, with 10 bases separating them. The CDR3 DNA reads TGCGCCAGCAGCTTGGCTGGGACACCCACCGGGGAGCTGTTTTTT. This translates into CASSLAGTPTGELFF.

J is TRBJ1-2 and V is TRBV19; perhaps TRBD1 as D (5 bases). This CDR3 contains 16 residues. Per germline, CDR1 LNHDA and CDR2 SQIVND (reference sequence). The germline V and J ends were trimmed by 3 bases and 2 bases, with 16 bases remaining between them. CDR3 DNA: TGTGCCAGTAGTATTTTCCGGACACGGAGAAACTATGGCTACACCTTC. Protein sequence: CASSIFRTRRNYGYTF.

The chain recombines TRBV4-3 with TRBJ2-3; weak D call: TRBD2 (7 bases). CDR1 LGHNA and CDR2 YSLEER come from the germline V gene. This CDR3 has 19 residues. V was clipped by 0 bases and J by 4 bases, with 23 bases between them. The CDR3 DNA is TGCGCCAGCAGCCAAGAAGGGGGGGGTCGAGGGAGGGCCCCAGATACGCAGTATTTT. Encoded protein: CASSQEGGGRGRAPDTQYF.

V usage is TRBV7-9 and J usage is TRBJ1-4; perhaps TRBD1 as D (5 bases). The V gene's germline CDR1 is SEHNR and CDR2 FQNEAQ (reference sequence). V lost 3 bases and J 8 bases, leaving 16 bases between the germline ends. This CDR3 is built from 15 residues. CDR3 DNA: TGTGCCAGCAGCTTGGGGGGGACCCGCCTGGAAAAACTGTTTTTT. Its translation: CASSLGGTRLEKLFF.

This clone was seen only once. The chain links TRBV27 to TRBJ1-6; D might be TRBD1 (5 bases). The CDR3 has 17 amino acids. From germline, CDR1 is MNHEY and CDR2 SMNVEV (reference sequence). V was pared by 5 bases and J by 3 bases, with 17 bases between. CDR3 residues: CASSPQRGASYNSPLHF. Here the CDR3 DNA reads TGTGCCAGCAGTCCCCAGCGCGGGGCTAGCTATAATTCACCCCTCCACTTT.

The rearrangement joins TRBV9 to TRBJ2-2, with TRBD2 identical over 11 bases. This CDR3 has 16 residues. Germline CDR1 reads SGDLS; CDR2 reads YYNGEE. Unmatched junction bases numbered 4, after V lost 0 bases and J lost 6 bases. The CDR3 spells CASSVVSGGASGELFF. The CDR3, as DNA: TGTGCCAGCAGCGTAGTTAGCGGGGGGGCCTCCGGGGAGCTGTTTTTT.

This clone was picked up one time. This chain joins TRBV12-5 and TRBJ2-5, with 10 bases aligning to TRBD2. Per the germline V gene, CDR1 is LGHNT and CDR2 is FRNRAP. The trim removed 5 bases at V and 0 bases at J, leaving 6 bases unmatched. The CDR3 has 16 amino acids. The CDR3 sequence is CASGGASGGNQETQYF. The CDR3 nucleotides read TGTGCTAGTGGTGGAGCTAGCGGGGGCAACCAAGAGACCCAGTACTTC.

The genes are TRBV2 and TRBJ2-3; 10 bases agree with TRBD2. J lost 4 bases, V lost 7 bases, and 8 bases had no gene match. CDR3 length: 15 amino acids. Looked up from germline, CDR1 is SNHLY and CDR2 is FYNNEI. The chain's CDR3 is CASTGGLAGADTQYF. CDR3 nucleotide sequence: TGTGCCAGCACCGGGGGGCTAGCGGGGGCAGATACGCAGTATTTT.

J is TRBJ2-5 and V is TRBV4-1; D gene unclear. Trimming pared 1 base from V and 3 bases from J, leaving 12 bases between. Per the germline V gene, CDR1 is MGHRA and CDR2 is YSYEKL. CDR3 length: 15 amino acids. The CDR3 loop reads CASSQGFQPEETQYF. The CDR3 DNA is TGCGCCAGCAGCCAAGGGTTCCAGCCAGAAGAGACCCAGTACTTC.

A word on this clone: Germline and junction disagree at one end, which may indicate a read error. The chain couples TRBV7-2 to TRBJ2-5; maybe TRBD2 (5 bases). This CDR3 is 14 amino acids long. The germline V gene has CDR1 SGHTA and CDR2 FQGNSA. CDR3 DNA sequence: TGTGCCAGCAGTTTAGAGGTCAGAGGGCGTGCCTCCAACTTC. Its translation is CASSLEVRGRASNF. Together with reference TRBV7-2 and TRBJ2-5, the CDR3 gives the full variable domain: GAGVSQSPSNKVTEKGKDVELRCDPISGHTALYWYRQSLGQGLEFLIYFQGNSAPDKSGLPSDRFSAERTGGSVSTLTIQRTQQEDSAVYLCASSLEVRGRASNFGPGTRLLVL.

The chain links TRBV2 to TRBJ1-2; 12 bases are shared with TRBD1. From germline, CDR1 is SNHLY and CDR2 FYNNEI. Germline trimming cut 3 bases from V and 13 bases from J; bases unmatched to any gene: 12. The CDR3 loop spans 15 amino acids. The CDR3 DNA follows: TGTGCCAGCAGTGAGTCTGAGGGACAGGGGGCAGTCGGCACCTTC. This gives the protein CASSESEGQGAVGTF.

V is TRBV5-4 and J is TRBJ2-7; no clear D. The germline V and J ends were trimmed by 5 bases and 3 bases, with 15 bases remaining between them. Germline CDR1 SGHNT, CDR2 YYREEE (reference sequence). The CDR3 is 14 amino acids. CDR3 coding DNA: TGTGCCAGCAGTACTGGGATAGGCGGCTACGAGCAGTACTTC. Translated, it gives CASSTGIGGYEQYF.

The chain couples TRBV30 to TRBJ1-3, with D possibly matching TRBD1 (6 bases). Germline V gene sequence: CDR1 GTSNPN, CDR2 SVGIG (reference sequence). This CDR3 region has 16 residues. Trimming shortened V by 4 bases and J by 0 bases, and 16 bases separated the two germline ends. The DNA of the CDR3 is TGTGCCTGGAAAGCGGGACACCTTAGCTCTGGAAACACCATATATTTT. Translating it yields CAWKAGHLSSGNTIYF.

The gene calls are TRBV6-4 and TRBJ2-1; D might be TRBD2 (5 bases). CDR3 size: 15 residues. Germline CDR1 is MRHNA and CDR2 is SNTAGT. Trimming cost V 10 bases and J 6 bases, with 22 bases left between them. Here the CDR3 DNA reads TGTGCCACGAAAGATGTCCCCGGGAAGTCCAATGAGCAGTTCTTC. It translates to CATKDVPGKSNEQFF.

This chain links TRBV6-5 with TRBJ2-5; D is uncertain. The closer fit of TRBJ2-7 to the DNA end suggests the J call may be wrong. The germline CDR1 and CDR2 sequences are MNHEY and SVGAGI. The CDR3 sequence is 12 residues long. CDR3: CASSAVPYEQYF. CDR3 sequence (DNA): TGTGCCAGCAGCGCGGTGCCCTACGAGCAGTACTTC.

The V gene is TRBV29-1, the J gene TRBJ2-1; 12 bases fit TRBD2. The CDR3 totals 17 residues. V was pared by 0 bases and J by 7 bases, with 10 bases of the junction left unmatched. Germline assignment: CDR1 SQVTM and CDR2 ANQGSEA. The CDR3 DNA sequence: TGCAGCGTTGAAGATTGGACTAGCGGGGACCTCTGGAATGAGCAGTTCTTC. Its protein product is CSVEDWTSGDLWNEQFF.

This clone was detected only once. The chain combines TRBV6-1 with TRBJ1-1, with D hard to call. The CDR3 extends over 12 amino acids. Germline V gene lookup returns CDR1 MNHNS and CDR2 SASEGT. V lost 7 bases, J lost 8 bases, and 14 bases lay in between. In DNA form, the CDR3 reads TGTGCCAGCACCGCTTGGAATAAAGAAGCTTTCTTT. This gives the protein CASTAWNKEAFF.